These 29 T cell receptor beta chains were all obtained from the same sample, sequenced in a study of glioma-infiltrating T cells. TCR alpha and beta CDR3 regions were amplified from RNA using iRepertoire nested multiplex PCR. TCRdb called the multiplex PCR reads again in MiXCR, with one record for every CDR3 protein. The sample lists about 140,000 distinct CDR3 sequences, approximately 39% seen once, with around a fifth in the top ten. Sequenced input: glioma tissue, nonneoplastic brain tissue, or PBMCs (not recorded which). Receptors originate from a human donor with low-grade glioma or glioblastoma, undergoing nonglioma brain surgery, or in good health (not recorded which).

About this clonotype: Being one base from a much bigger clone, this may be a read error. The chain couples TRBV27 to TRBJ2-5, with D maybe TRBD2 (6 bases). Matching the DNA end better, TRBJ2-1 makes the J call doubtful. The CDR3 totals 16 residues. The V gene's germline CDR1 is MNHEY and CDR2 SMNVEV (reference sequence). The CDR3 nucleotides read TGTGCCAGCAGCACCAGGTTTAGCGGAATCCAAGAGACCCAGTTCTTC. It yields the protein CASSTRFSGIQETQFF.

The genes are TRBV6-2 or TRBV6-3 and TRBJ1-6; D gene uncertain. Germline CDR1 and CDR2: MNHEY and SVGEGT. Trimming stripped 7 bases from V and 0 bases from J, with 4 bases between. This CDR3 region has 13 residues. CDR3 in amino acids: CASIRSYNSPLHF. The CDR3 region has the DNA TGTGCCAGCATACGCTCCTATAATTCACCCCTCCACTTT.

The J gene is TRBJ2-5, the V gene TRBV24-1; D is unclear. V gave up 6 bases and J gave up 4 bases, with 5 bases separating them. The CDR3 length is 11 residues. The germline CDR1 and CDR2 sequences are KGHDR and SFDVKD. Here the CDR3 reads CATSFAETQYF. Here the CDR3 DNA reads TGTGCCACCAGTTTTGCAGAGACCCAGTACTTC.

This clonotype showed up just once. This rearrangement joins TRBV20-1 to TRBJ2-7; 8 bases align to TRBD1. The CDR3 loop spans 14 amino acids. The ends lost 6 bases at V and 3 bases at J; junction bases unmatched: 10. Germline V lookup: CDR1 DFQATT, CDR2 SNEGSKA (reference sequence). The DNA for the CDR3 is TGCAGTGCCACCAGGACAGGGTTTTTCTACGAGCAGTACTTC. As protein: CSATRTGFFYEQYF.

This clonotype has ten or more counts. The chain uses TRBV24-1 and TRBJ1-1; TRBD1 matches at 7 bases. Germline V gene sequence: CDR1 KGHDR, CDR2 SFDVKD. CDR3 size: 13 residues. V dropped 7 bases and J dropped 1; count of bases not matched to a gene: 2. CDR3 in amino acids: CATRGQANTEAFF. The CDR3 coding sequence is TGTGCCACCAGAGGACAGGCGAACACTGAAGCTTTCTTT.

The chain recombines TRBV18 with TRBJ1-2, with a tentative D call TRBD1 (5 bases). Germline V gene lookup returns CDR1 KGHSH and CDR2 LQKENI. This CDR3 is built from 14 residues. Trimming took 6 bases from V and 3 from J, leaving 14 bases between them. The CDR3 nucleotides are TGTGCCAGCTCCCCTAGAGAGGGGTACTATGGCTACACCTTC. Encoded protein: CASSPREGYYGYTF.

The chain couples TRBV20-1 to TRBJ1-1; D not certain. Germline V gene sequence: CDR1 DFQATT, CDR2 SNEGSKA (reference sequence). V dropped 5 bases and J dropped 5 bases, with 12 bases sitting between them. The CDR3 has 12 amino acids. CDR3 DNA: TGCAGTGCTCAAGACCAGGAAACTGAAGCTTTCTTT. It yields the protein CSAQDQETEAFF.

With regard to this clonotype: The junction differs from germline at one of its ends, possibly a read error. The chain is built from TRBV20-1 and TRBJ1-2; a weak D match, TRBD1 (5 bases). CDR1 is DFQATT and CDR2 is SNEGSKA in the germline V gene (reference sequence). The CDR3 contains 12 residues. CDR3 amino acids: CSASQGGEGYNF. Written as DNA, the CDR3 is TGCAGTGCTAGTCAGGGTGGCGAAGGCTACAACTTC.

V and J are TRBV27 and TRBJ2-3, with 9 bases lining up with TRBD2. CDR3 size: 17 residues. V trimming: 2 bases; J trimming: 5 bases; junction bases outside the gene matches: 11. Per germline, CDR1 MNHEY and CDR2 SMNVEV (reference sequence). CDR3 sequence reads: CASSLAGGLGRGDTQYF. CDR3 nucleotide sequence: TGTGCCAGCAGTTTAGCGGGAGGGCTTGGTCGTGGAGATACGCAGTATTTT.

The chain employs TRBV16 and TRBJ1-2; unclear D gene. With 1 base removed from V and 3 bases from J, the gap between germline ends came to 9 bases. CDR1 KGHSY and CDR2 FQNENV come from the germline V gene. The CDR3 consists of 14 residues. CDR3 region: CASSQYIGYYGYTF. Written as DNA, the CDR3 is TGTGCCAGCAGCCAATATATCGGATACTATGGCTACACCTTC.

Of note for this clonotype: One end of the junction varies from germline; a read error may be responsible. The chain combines TRBV7-6 with TRBJ2-3; 9 bases align to TRBD2. Germline assignment: CDR1 SGHVS and CDR2 FNYEAQ. The CDR3 is 18 amino acids. This CDR3 is CASGLDAREGLSTDTQYF. The CDR3 coding sequence is TGTGCCAGCGGCTTAGATGCGCGGGAGGGCCTGAGCACAGATACGCAGTATTTT.

The rearrangement joins TRBV19 to TRBJ1-2, with D maybe TRBD1 (6 bases). The CDR3 loop spans 15 amino acids. Germline V gene sequence: CDR1 LNHDA, CDR2 SQIVND (reference sequence). Trimming shortened V by 7 bases and J by 4 bases, and 19 bases separated the two germline ends. The CDR3 is CASTTTGKLFYGYTF. The CDR3 DNA reads as TGTGCCAGTACAACCACAGGGAAGTTATTCTATGGCTACACCTTC.

In this sample, this clonotype turned up a few times. The V and J genes are TRBV6-1 and TRBJ2-1, with D possibly TRBD2 on 5 matching bases. V dropped 5 bases and J dropped 0 bases, with 11 bases sitting between them. Germline loops: CDR1 MNHNS, CDR2 SASEGT. The CDR3 contains 15 residues. CDR3 protein: CASSLLGSSYNEQFF. In nucleotides, the CDR3 is TGTGCCAGCAGTCTACTAGGAAGCTCCTACAATGAGCAGTTCTTC.

This clonotype was seen only a few times. This chain uses TRBV4-3 with TRBJ2-5; D is perhaps TRBD2 (7 bases). CDR1 LGHNA and CDR2 YSLEER come from the germline V gene. The CDR3 covers 14 residues. Trimming removed 4 bases at V and 2 bases at J, with 11 bases between. CDR3 in DNA: TGCGCCAGCAGCCCGGGGGGCCCGCAAGAGACCCAGTACTTC. Translating it yields CASSPGGPQETQYF.

This clonotype has only a few counts. The rearrangement uses TRBV20-1 and TRBJ2-3, with a weak D call TRBD1 (6 bases). Per germline, CDR1 DFQATT and CDR2 SNEGSKA (reference sequence). V lost 6 bases, J lost 0 bases, and 16 bases lay in between. This CDR3 has 15 amino acids. CDR3 loop: CSAPPDRTSTDTQYF. For the CDR3, the DNA is TGCAGTGCCCCACCAGACAGGACTAGCACAGATACGCAGTATTTT.

The chain carries TRBV5-1 and TRBJ2-3; TRBD1 agrees at 9 bases. The V gene end was trimmed by 3 bases and the J gene end by 0 bases; junction bases not matched to a gene: 5. CDR1 SGHRS and CDR2 YFSETQ come from the germline V gene. The CDR3 has 16 amino acids. The CDR3 nucleotides read TGCGCCAGCAGCTACAGGGGGCGCGTAAGCACAGATACGCAGTATTTT. It yields the protein CASSYRGRVSTDTQYF.

The table lists this clonotype with many counts. The V and J genes are TRBV6-1 and TRBJ2-3, with unresolved D. The CDR3 is 13 amino acids. V was pared by 3 bases and J by 2 bases, with 6 bases between. Looked up from germline, CDR1 is MNHNS and CDR2 is SASEGT. CDR3 in amino acids: CASSDYNTDTQYF. CDR3 nucleotide sequence: TGTGCCAGCAGTGACTATAACACAGATACGCAGTATTTT.

The V and J genes are TRBV7-8 and TRBJ1-2; D remains unclear. Per the germline V gene, CDR1 is SGHVS and CDR2 is FQNEAQ. The length of the CDR3 is 15 residues. The V end was cut by 5 bases, the J end by 3 bases, with 16 bases between. CDR3 nucleotides: TGTGCCAGCAGCCCCAATAACTCCGGCTACTATGGCTACACCTTC. Translation gives CASSPNNSGYYGYTF.

The chain links TRBV5-4 to TRBJ1-2, with 9 bases aligning to TRBD1. With 4 bases clipped from V and 6 bases from J, the junction kept 4 bases outside the gene matches. The CDR3 covers 13 residues. Germline CDR1 SGHNT, CDR2 YYREEE (reference sequence). The CDR3 bases are TGTGCCAGCAGCCCCTGGACAGGGGATGGCTACACCTTC. Encoded protein: CASSPWTGDGYTF.

The gene calls are TRBV12-5 and TRBJ2-1; 7 nucleotides line up with TRBD2. J gave up 0 bases and V 4 bases, and 3 bases lay outside the gene matches. This CDR3 spans 15 amino acids. Germline CDR1 is LGHNT and CDR2 is FRNRAP. CDR3: CASGSGLGSYNEQFF. The CDR3 DNA is TGTGCTAGTGGTTCCGGACTAGGCTCCTACAATGAGCAGTTCTTC.

The CDR3 coding sequence is TGTGCCAGCAGCTCGGGACAGGGAGGGGCCGGCTACACCTTC. Amino acids: CASSSGQGGAGYTF. This chain joins TRBV6-1 and TRBJ1-2, with 9 positions matching TRBD1. The CDR3 is 14 residues long. Per germline, CDR1 MNHNS and CDR2 SASEGT. V dropped 6 bases and J dropped 8; count of bases not matched to a gene: 10.

The J gene is TRBJ2-1, the V gene TRBV6-2 or TRBV6-3; TRBD1 matches at 8 bases. The V gene end was trimmed by 5 bases and the J gene end by 6 bases; junction bases not matched to a gene: 12. The CDR3 is made up of 16 amino acids. The germline gives CDR1 MNHEY, CDR2 SVGEGT. CDR3 in amino acids: CASSPDRGSGRNEQFF. CDR3 sequence (DNA): TGTGCCAGCAGTCCCGACAGGGGAAGTGGCCGCAATGAGCAGTTCTTC.

The genes are TRBV20-1 and TRBJ2-7; 9 nucleotides line up with TRBD2. J was trimmed by 7 bases and V by 5 bases; bases with no gene match: 12. CDR1 and CDR2 (germline): DFQATT, SNEGSKA (reference sequence). The CDR3 is 14 residues long. The CDR3 bases are TGCAGTGCTCAATCTGGGATAGCGGGGGAGGAGCAGTACTTC. Translated, it gives CSAQSGIAGEEQYF.

Only a few counts were recorded for this clonotype. This may be a read error: a much more frequent sequence differs by one nucleotide. The V and J genes are TRBV4-2 and TRBJ2-3; the D gene is possibly TRBD2 (6 bases). CDR1 and CDR2 from the germline V gene are LGHNA and YNFKEQ. The CDR3 consists of 13 residues. The CDR3 coding sequence is TGTGCCTGCAGCCAAGGCCTAGCGGATACGCAGTATTTT. This sequence encodes CACSQGLADTQYF.

V is TRBV12-3 or TRBV12-4 and J is TRBJ1-1; possibly TRBD1 for D (6 bases). The CDR3 contains 12 residues. Between the trimmed V and J ends, which lost 4 bases and 6 bases, there was a span of 9 bases. CDR3 protein: CASSSTGPEAFF. As DNA, the CDR3 is TGTGCCAGCAGTTCCACAGGGCCTGAAGCTTTCTTT.

This clonotype was detected ten times or more. This rearrangement joins TRBV27 to TRBJ2-2, with 10 bases matching TRBD1. The CDR3 consists of 15 residues. V trimming: 5 bases; J trimming: 8 bases; junction bases outside the gene matches: 8. The germline CDR1 and CDR2 sequences are MNHEY and SMNVEV (reference sequence). DNA for the CDR3: TGTGCCAGCAGTCCCGGGACAGGGGTACAAGGGGAGCTGTTTTTT. Translation: CASSPGTGVQGELFF.

This chain joins TRBV4-1 and TRBJ2-7; D is ambiguous. V was cut by 0 bases and J by 7 bases, with 19 bases left in between. This CDR3 is built from 16 residues. CDR1 MGHRA and CDR2 YSYEKL come from the germline V gene. In nucleotides, the CDR3 is TGCGCCAGCAGCCAAGATTATATTTCAGATTACAATGAGCAGTACTTC. It is translated as CASSQDYISDYNEQYF.

This clonotype appeared a few times. The chain couples TRBV6-6 to TRBJ1-1; D is possibly TRBD1 (6 bases). The CDR3 loop spans 16 amino acids. The V and J ends lost 2 bases and 0 bases respectively, with 13 bases between them. Per the germline V gene, CDR1 is MNHNY and CDR2 is SVGAGI (reference sequence). The CDR3 here is CASSYHPGTMNTEAFF. In DNA, the CDR3 is TGTGCCAGCAGTTACCACCCCGGGACAATGAACACTGAAGCTTTCTTT.

The sample holds many counts of this clonotype. This chain's CDR3 is CASSPSTGRETQYF. DNA for the CDR3: TGTGCCAGCAGCCCGTCGACAGGGAGAGAGACCCAGTACTTC. The V call is TRBV7-9, the J call TRBJ2-5; 7 bases agree with TRBD1. The CDR3 consists of 14 residues. Germline CDR1 is SEHNR and CDR2 is FQNEAQ (reference sequence). V lost 5 bases to trimming and J lost 4 bases; unmatched junction nucleotides: 7. Based on the CDR3 plus reference TRBV7-9 and TRBJ2-5, the full variable domain is DTGVSQNPRHKITKRGQNVTFRCDPISEHNRLYWYRQTLGQGPEFLTYFQNEAQLEKSRLLSDRFSAERPKGSFSTLEIQRTEQGDSAMYLCASSPSTGRETQYFGPGTRLLVL.